This T cell receptor (beta chain) is drawn from a study of shared clonotypes between healthy human individuals. Naive CD8 cells comprised CD45RO-negative, CCR7-positively selected cells, excluding terminally differentiated effector memory CD45RA+ cells. Everyone who donated was a Caucasian adult who lived in Nashville, Tennessee. Germline V gene sequence: CDR1 SGHRS, CDR2 YFSETQ. V lost 1 base, J lost 2 bases, and 6 bases stayed unmatched. CDR3 size: 16 residues. Libraries were prepared by immunoSEQ multiplex PCR; TCRdb keeps only in-frame clonotypes and omits some of them. The sample shows roughly 2.1 million clones, more than 85% of them seen only once.

V usage is TRBV5-1 and J usage is TRBJ1-1; the match to TRBD1 covers 9 bases. The sequenced sample consisted of naive CD8+ T cells from PBMCs. The sequence was collected from a man between 18 and 35 years old in good health. Some clones in this sample may be carry-over from other donors' samples. For the CDR3, the DNA is TGCGCCAGCAGCTTGAGAGGACAGGGGTTAAACACTGAAGCTTTCTTT. This encodes CASSLRGQGLNTEAFF. Looking up the rest from reference TRBV5-1 and TRBJ1-1 gives the full variable domain: KAGVTQTPRYLIKTRGQQVTLSCSPISGHRSVSWYQQTPGQGLQFLFEYFSETQRNKGNFPGRFSGRQFSNSRSEMNVSTLELGDSALYLCASSLRGQGLNTEAFFGQGTRLTVV.